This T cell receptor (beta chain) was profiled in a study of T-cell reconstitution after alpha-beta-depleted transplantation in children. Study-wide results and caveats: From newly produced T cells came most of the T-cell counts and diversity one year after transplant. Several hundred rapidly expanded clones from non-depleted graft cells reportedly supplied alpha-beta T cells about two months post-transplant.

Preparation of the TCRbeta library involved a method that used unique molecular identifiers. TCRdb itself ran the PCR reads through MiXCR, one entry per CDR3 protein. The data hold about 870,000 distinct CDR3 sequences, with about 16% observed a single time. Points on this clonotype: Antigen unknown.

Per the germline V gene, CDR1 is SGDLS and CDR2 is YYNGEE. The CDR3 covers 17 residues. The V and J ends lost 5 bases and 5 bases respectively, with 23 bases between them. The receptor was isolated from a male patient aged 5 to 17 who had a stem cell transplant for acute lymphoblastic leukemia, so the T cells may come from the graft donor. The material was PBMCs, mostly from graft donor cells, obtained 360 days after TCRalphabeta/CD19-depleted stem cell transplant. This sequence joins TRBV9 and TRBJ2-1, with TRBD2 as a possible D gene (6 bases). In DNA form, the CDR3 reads TGTGCCAGCAGATCCATTCTTGGGGCGGGGCACAACAATGAGCAGTTCTTC. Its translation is CASRSILGAGHNNEQFF.